The 2 T cell receptor beta chains listed next were all sequenced from one sample in a study of cytomegalovirus exposure and HLA in healthy donors. Using immunoSEQ multiplex PCR, the repertoire was profiled, and TCRdb retains in-frame clones only, with some absent. The sample lists around 150,000 clones, around 82% seen once, with 10% to 13% in the top ten. The sequenced material came from PBMCs. The receptors stem from a man in his thirties or forties in good health and CMV-seropositive.

This chain joins TRBV4-2 and TRBJ2-7; no reliable D call. There are 15 residues in the CDR3. V dropped 1 base and J dropped 8 bases, with 18 bases sitting between them. CDR1 and CDR2 from the germline V gene are LGHNA and YNFKEQ. CDR3 sequence (DNA): TGTGCCAGCAGCCAAGCGTTGTCCCTAGGTGGCAAGCAGTACTTC. Translation: CASSQALSLGGKQYF.

This sequence joins TRBV6-5 and TRBJ2-7; D may be TRBD1 (5 bases). There are 14 residues in the CDR3. Germline CDR1 is MNHEY and CDR2 is SVGAGI. The ends were cut back, 4 bases at V and 7 bases at J, with 17 bases in the middle. CDR3 amino acids: CASSSIGGALEQYF. In nucleotides, the CDR3 is TGTGCCAGCAGTTCCATCGGTGGGGCACTAGAGCAGTACTTC.